This is a list of T cell receptor beta chains from one sample in a study of blood T cell repertoires in COVID-19. Sequencing was performed with immunoSEQ multiplex PCR; in TCRdb, only in-frame clones are kept and a portion is missing. The repertoire holds 200,000 to 300,000 clones, with about four fifths as singletons. The sequenced sample was peripheral blood. All receptors come from a woman older than 75 with COVID-19, enrolled during active disease. CDR3s include the opening cysteine and the closing phenylalanine or tryptophan. A D gene is named only where the DNA matches it firmly. Where a row states a size, it is once, few, many or the class of an expanded clone; other rows omit it.

clone size,V gene,J gene,D gene,CDR3 DNA,CDR3 protein
-,TRBV9,TRBJ2-6,-,TGTGCCAGCAGCGTAGTGAGCTCTGCTGGGGCCAACGTCCTGACTTTC,CASSVVSSAGANVLTF
few,TRBV5-4,TRBJ1-2,-,TGTGCCAGCTCCCCGGACAGTGCTAACTATGGCTACACCTTC,CASSPDSANYGYTF
-,TRBV19,TRBJ1-1,-,TGTGCCAGTAGTCAAGTTTACGGGGGCACTGAAGCTTTCTTT,CASSQVYGGTEAFF
-,TRBV3-1/TRBV3-2,TRBJ2-5,-,TGTGCCAGCAGCCAACACCAGACGGCGGGGGAGACCCAGTACTTC,CASSQHQTAGETQYF
few,TRBV7-3,TRBJ1-2,-,TGTGCCAGCAGCTTACAGGGCCCGATCTTAGACTATGGCTACACCTTC,CASSLQGPILDYGYTF
-,TRBV6-5,TRBJ2-7,TRBD1,TGTGCCAGCAGGCCGGGACAGTTGGGCGAGCAGTACTTC,CASRPGQLGEQYF
-,TRBV29-1,TRBJ2-5,-,TGCAGCGGTTCAAGGACACCACAAGAGACCCAGTACTTC,CSGSRTPQETQYF
many,TRBV6-5,TRBJ2-3,TRBD2,TGTGCCAGCAGCACCGGTCGTCCCGGGAGGGATACGCAGTATTTT,CASSTGRPGRDTQYF
-,TRBV5-6,TRBJ1-5,-,TGTGCCAGCAGCTCCTGGGGACTGCCCTATCAGCCCCAGCATTTT,CASSSWGLPYQPQHF
-,TRBV30,TRBJ1-1,TRBD1,TGTGCCTTTCAGGGGGACACTGAAGCTTTCTTT,CAFQGDTEAFF
-,TRBV10-3,TRBJ2-3,-,TGTGCCATCAGCGACGGGACTAGCACAGATACGCAGTATTTT,CAISDGTSTDTQYF
-,TRBV6-1,TRBJ1-2,-,TGTGCCAGCAGTGAACTTGACTATGGCTACACCTTC,CASSELDYGYTF
-,TRBV2,TRBJ1-6,-,TGTGCCAGCAGTCGTTACAGGAATTCACCCCTCCACTTT,CASSRYRNSPLHF
-,TRBV5-1,TRBJ2-3,-,TGCGCCAGCAGCAACTGGGACTCCTCGAGCACAGATACGCAGTATTTT,CASSNWDSSSTDTQYF
-,TRBV27,TRBJ2-3,-,TGTGCCAGCACCCGGGAAGGGAGAATCACAGATACGCAGTATTTT,CASTREGRITDTQYF
-,TRBV3-1/TRBV3-2,TRBJ1-3,-,TGTGCCAGCAGCCAAGCGGGCTCTGGAAACACCATATATTTT,CASSQAGSGNTIYF
once,TRBV19,TRBJ2-1,TRBD2,TGTGCCAGTAGTCCCTGGACTAGCGGGGTTTCCTACAATGAGCAGTTCTTC,CASSPWTSGVSYNEQFF
-,TRBV7-3,TRBJ2-1,TRBD2,TGTGCCAGCAGCTTAGGGACTAGTATCGATGAGCAGTTCTTC,CASSLGTSIDEQFF
-,TRBV7-2,TRBJ1-1,TRBD1,TGTGCCAGCAGCTTACAAGGACAGGGAGGCACTGAAGCTTTCTTT,CASSLQGQGGTEAFF
-,TRBV7-2,TRBJ2-3,TRBD2,TGTGCCAGCAGCTTCGCGACTAGCGAGGATACGCAGTATTTT,CASSFATSEDTQYF
-,TRBV28,TRBJ2-7,TRBD1,TGTGCCAGCAGTTTTCCCCTGGGACAGGCGAGCTCCTACGAGCAGTACTTC,CASSFPLGQASSYEQYF
-,TRBV12-1,TRBJ2-7,-,TGTGCCAGCAGCTTTACAGGGTCCTACGAGCAGTACTTC,CASSFTGSYEQYF
-,TRBV5-1,TRBJ2-1,-,TGCGCCAGCAGTCGAGAAGGCGGGGCGCCCGGGGAGCAGTTCTTC,CASSREGGAPGEQFF
-,TRBV5-4,TRBJ2-2,-,TGTGCCAGCAGCCTCCAAGACAGAAACACCGGGGAGCTGTTTTTT,CASSLQDRNTGELFF
-,TRBV11-1,TRBJ1-5,-,TGTGCCAGCAGCTTAGATTCGTTAACCTCTAGTCAGCCCCAGCATTTT,CASSLDSLTSSQPQHF
few,TRBV28,TRBJ1-5,-,TGTGCCAGCAGCCCTAGGGGGTGGCCCAATAGCAATCAGCCCCAGCATTTT,CASSPRGWPNSNQPQHF
once,TRBV5-1,TRBJ1-3,-,TGCGCCAGCAGCTTGAAACAGGGATCTGGAAACACCATATATTTT,CASSLKQGSGNTIYF
once,TRBV6-6,TRBJ1-5,-,TGTGCCAGCAGACTACAGGGAGAGCAGCCCCAGCATTTT,CASRLQGEQPQHF
-,TRBV6-6,TRBJ2-6,-,TGTGCCAGCCGGAACAGGGTCGGCCCTGGGGCCAACGTCCTGACTTTC,CASRNRVGPGANVLTF